The T cell receptor beta chain described here comes from a study of blood T cell repertoires in COVID-19 (dated by TCRdb to about 2020). In the study overall: Samples from collaborators originated in the United States, Italy and Spain and spanned both the acute and convalescent phases of COVID-19. The prospective study material was composed of cDNA or gDNA derived from T cells, B-cell-depleted T cells, or PBMCs. The dataset comprised deeply sampled blood TCRbeta repertoires from subjects exposed to, actively infected with, or recovered from COVID-19. The repertoires were released in a freely available public database meant as a resource for research on the immune response to SARS-CoV-2. Samples came from the ongoing ImmuneRACE study (first 160 participants) plus 1,254 subjects from 6 global collaborators. The sample metadata nearly always contained a de-identified subject ID, COVID-19 status, age in years and sex. Where available, HLA class I and class II types were obtained from metadata supplied by the sample provider rather than from assay-based typing.

Overall results and qualifications from the work: The quantity of clinical and demographic metadata differed by source and by participant and was supplied without curation.

On this clone itself: The target of this receptor is not known. Base qualities are not recorded, but no much larger clone differs from it by a single base.

Another Seattle source contributed samples from volunteer blood donors who had recovered from COVID-19. Whole blood was collected in K2EDTA tubes by collaborating institutions according to the institutions' own protocols. Collaborator samples were shipped for TCRbeta analysis as frozen whole blood, isolated PBMCs, or DNA extracted from either sample type. The immunoSEQ Assay, a bias-controlled multiplex PCR, was used to amplify TCRbeta CDR3 regions from genomic DNA. The published analysis was carried out like this. Nucleated cell counts per sample were estimated from amplification of reference gene primers within the assay. To quantify the absolute abundance of each unique TCRbeta CDR3 rearrangement, sequence reads were collapsed and filtered. Productive Simpson clonality was computed per sample as the square root of Simpson's diversity index over productive rearrangements. TCRdb re-hosts the immuneACCESS table, in-frame sequences only. Its copies lack some clones; in the studies checked, an unresolved V gene accounts for under half of them, and the cause for the rest is not known. For V, J and clone size, that table is used; D and trimming come from the DNA. The sample table lists 250,000 to 300,000 clones, approximately 90% of them with a count of one. About 1% of the sample belongs to the ten largest clones.

This clonotype was obtained from a woman aged 35 to 49 who had recovered from COVID-19. The sequencing sample was made of peripheral blood.

The DNA reads as follows: TGTGCCTGGATGGGCCCCAACTCAGTTAAGCAGTATTTT. Translated, this gives CAWMGPNSVKQYF. The sequence joins TRBV30 to TRBJ2-3; no D gene call is confident. V loses 4 bases, J loses 11 bases, and the germline ends lie 19 bases apart. The CDR3 covers 13 residues, taking in both the cysteine and the phenylalanine. Here the CDR3 DNA is all that survives: 39 bases in frame from base 1. CDR1 and CDR2 (GTSNPN, SVGIG) derive from the germline V gene (reference sequence).